The 31 T cell receptor beta chains reported below all come from one sample, sequenced in a study of shared clonotypes between healthy human individuals. The data were produced by immunoSEQ multiplex PCR, yet TCRdb's version contains in-frame clones alone and is incomplete. The repertoire has 850,000 to 1,200,000 clones, about 75% of them found once; the top ten carry roughly 1.5%. The sample was memory CD4+ T cells sorted from blood. Subset in this sample: CD45RA-negative fraction. The receptors originated from a man younger than 30 in good health.

This rearrangement joins TRBV28 to TRBJ1-2, with D possibly being TRBD1 (5 bases). There are 15 residues in the CDR3. V lost 3 bases and J lost 4, with 15 bases in between. Germline-derived CDR1 and CDR2 are MDHEN and SYDVKM. The CDR3 DNA reads as TGTGCCAGCAGTTTCAGATCGGGGGGACCCTATGGCTACACCTTC. It codes for CASSFRSGGPYGYTF.

V gene TRBV2 combines with J gene TRBJ2-5; D unresolved. This CDR3 is built from 11 residues. Germline CDR1 is SNHLY and CDR2 is FYNNEI. Trimming removed 8 bases from V and 4 bases from J, with 8 bases in between. The chain's CDR3 is CASGVGETQYF. In DNA form, the CDR3 reads TGTGCCAGCGGAGTCGGAGAGACCCAGTACTTC.

This sequence joins TRBV5-1 and TRBJ2-2; 8 bases match TRBD1. Germline V gene data show CDR1 as SGHRS and CDR2 as YFSETQ. V shed 7 bases, J shed 5 bases, and the junction held 13 bases outside the gene matches. The CDR3 runs 16 residues. CDR3 nucleotide sequence: TGCGCCAGCGGGGAGGTTCGGACAGGGACAACCGGGGAGCTGTTTTTT. Translation gives CASGEVRTGTTGELFF.

This clone has a handful of counts. The rearrangement links TRBV6-6 to TRBJ2-7; weak D call: TRBD1 (7 bases). CDR3 size: 14 residues. The germline gives CDR1 MNHNY, CDR2 SVGAGI (reference sequence). V gave up 2 bases and J gave up 7 bases, with 15 bases separating them. The CDR3 sequence is CASSYQGGEREQYF. Here the CDR3 DNA reads TGTGCCAGCAGTTACCAGGGGGGAGAGAGGGAGCAGTACTTC.

About this clone itself: This sample includes further DNA sequences coding for the same CDR3. The chain employs TRBV7-9 and TRBJ2-7; tentative D call: TRBD2 (5 bases). V dropped 1 base and J dropped 0 bases, with 7 bases sitting between them. This CDR3 is built from 14 residues. CDR1 is SEHNR, CDR2 FQNEAQ, per germline (reference sequence). DNA for the CDR3: TGTGCCAGCAGCTTAGGGGCGGGCTCCTACGAGCAGTACTTC. The encoded protein is CASSLGAGSYEQYF.

This clone occurred a few times. V is TRBV12-2 and J is TRBJ2-1; the table's D call, TRBD2, was not checked against the DNA. TRBV12-2 is a pseudogene. The CDR3 is made up of 16 amino acids. The CDR3 region is CASRLVLASYDNEQFF. Here the CDR3 DNA reads TGTGCAAGTCGCTTAGTTCTAGCCTCTTACGACAATGAGCAGTTCTTC.

This clone was seen once. The rearrangement uses TRBV7-9 and TRBJ1-2, with D unresolved. Germline V lookup: CDR1 SEHNR, CDR2 FQNEAQ (reference sequence). The CDR3 totals 14 residues. The germline V and J ends were trimmed by 1 base and 6 bases, with 12 bases remaining between them. The CDR3 DNA sequence: TGTGCCAGCAGCTTAGATAAGGGATCGGATGGCTACACCTTC. Residues: CASSLDKGSDGYTF.

The CDR3 reads CASSSTGSEKLFF. CDR3 coding DNA: TGTGCCAGCAGCTCGACCGGGAGTGAAAAACTGTTTTTT. V usage is TRBV6-1 and J usage is TRBJ1-4; unclear D gene. Germline-derived CDR1 and CDR2 are MNHNS and SASEGT. The V gene lost 6 bases and the J gene lost 7 bases, with 12 bases spanning the gap. CDR3 length: 13 amino acids.

This clone was seen a handful of times. The chain carries TRBV6-5 and TRBJ2-7, with D possibly matching TRBD2 (6 bases). CDR1 is MNHEY and CDR2 is SVGAGI in the germline V gene. The CDR3 contains 14 residues. V lost 6 bases to trimming and J lost 4 bases, with 16 bases between them. The CDR3: CASSGGAPRYEQYF. The CDR3 DNA reads TGTGCCAGCAGCGGCGGGGCCCCAAGGTACGAGCAGTACTTC.

The V and J genes are TRBV10-3 and TRBJ2-7, with a possible D match to TRBD2 (5 bases). Looked up from germline, CDR1 is ENHRY and CDR2 is SYGVKD. V shed 3 bases and J shed 1 base, with 7 bases lying between them. The CDR3 loop spans 13 amino acids. The CDR3 coding sequence is TGTGCCATCAGTGACGGGAAGTCCTACGAGCAGTACTTC. Protein sequence: CAISDGKSYEQYF.

The rearrangement uses TRBV5-1 and TRBJ2-5; TRBD1 might be the D (6 bases). V was trimmed by 4 bases and J by 4 bases, leaving 11 bases between them. From germline, CDR1 is SGHRS and CDR2 YFSETQ. This CDR3 contains 13 residues. CDR3 sequence (DNA): TGCGCCAGCAGCCTGGGACATTCAGAGACCCAGTACTTC. This translates into CASSLGHSETQYF.

The chain is built from TRBV29-1 and TRBJ1-1, with 7 bases fitting TRBD1. Germline CDR1 SQVTM, CDR2 ANQGSEA. Trimming cost V 7 bases and J 2 bases; bases outside gene matches: 7. This CDR3 is 13 amino acids long. CDR3 sequence (DNA): TGCAGCGGGGATAAGGGGGCCAACACTGAAGCTTTCTTT. This codes for CSGDKGANTEAFF. Supplemented by reference TRBV29-1 and TRBJ1-1, the full variable domain reads SAVISQKPSRDICQRGTSLTIQCQVDSQVTMMFWYRQQPGQSLTLIATANQGSEATYESGFVIDKFPISRPNLTFSTLTVSNMSPEDSSIYLCSGDKGANTEAFFGQGTRLTVV.

V is TRBV10-1 and J is TRBJ2-4; D possibly matches TRBD1 or TRBD2 (5 bases each). V lost 7 bases, J lost 4 bases, and 17 bases lay in between. Germline V lookup: CDR1 WNHNN, CDR2 SYGVQD (reference sequence). CDR3 length equals 15 residues. The CDR3 nucleotides are TGCGCCAGCATGGTTGGGGGAGCATCAAAAAACATTCAGTACTTC. Protein: CASMVGGASKNIQYF.

The V gene is TRBV20-1, the J gene TRBJ2-1, with TRBD1 as a possible D gene (6 bases). Trimming pared 5 bases from V and 11 bases from J, leaving 13 bases between. The CDR3 is made up of 11 amino acids. Per the germline V gene, CDR1 is DFQATT and CDR2 is SNEGSKA (reference sequence). The CDR3 is CSAPRGTKQFF. The CDR3 DNA reads TGCAGTGCTCCTAGGGGGACAAAGCAGTTCTTC.

The chain joins TRBV10-2 to TRBJ2-2, with 8 bases fitting TRBD1. Germline V lookup: CDR1 WSHSY, CDR2 SAAADI. The CDR3 contains 14 residues. The V segment lost 5 bases and the J segment 5 bases; nucleotides outside the gene matches: 4. In DNA form, the CDR3 reads TGCGCCAGCAGTAGACAGGGGAGAACCGGGGAGCTGTTTTTT. This translates into CASSRQGRTGELFF.

The chain carries TRBV6-1 and TRBJ1-5; unclear D gene. The CDR3 is 12 residues long. Germline lookup yields CDR1 MNHNS and CDR2 SASEGT. Trimming shortened V by 8 bases and J by 7 bases, and 12 bases separated the two germline ends. CDR3 loop: CASGWQEQPQHF. The CDR3 coding sequence is TGTGCCAGCGGCTGGCAGGAGCAGCCCCAGCATTTT.

The chain joins TRBV21-1 to TRBJ1-3. TRBV21-1 is a known pseudogene. This CDR3 spans 14 amino acids. CDR3 sequence reads: CASAFTGGGNTIYF. CDR3 nucleotide sequence: TGTGCCAGCGCCTTTACTGGGGGGGGAAACACCATATATTTT.

This clone was counted a few times. The junction does not match germline at one end; this may be a read error. The chain carries TRBV7-7 and TRBJ2-2; D remains ambiguous. The CDR3 covers 14 residues. Germline V gene data show CDR1 as SSHAT and CDR2 as FNYEAQ (reference sequence). The CDR3 DNA follows: TGTGCTAGCAGCTTGTCAATGTTGTCCGGGGAGCTGTTTTTT. It codes for CASSLSMLSGELFF.

The chain employs TRBV5-1 and TRBJ1-5; no clear D. Germline CDR1 reads SGHRS; CDR2 reads YFSETQ. V was shortened by 4 bases and J by 6 bases, with 11 bases between the two germline ends. The CDR3 is made up of 13 amino acids. CDR3 residues: CASSPTPGQPQHF. CDR3 coding DNA: TGCGCCAGCAGCCCGACCCCGGGTCAGCCCCAGCATTTT.

This clone was observed a handful of times. The rearrangement uses TRBV6-4 and TRBJ2-3; D might be TRBD2 (7 bases). The CDR3 runs to 15 residues. Trimming took off 4 bases at V and 3 bases at J, with 14 bases between the two ends. From germline, CDR1 is MRHNA and CDR2 SNTAGT. CDR3 protein: CASSVQGRETDTQYF. In DNA, the CDR3 is TGTGCCAGCAGTGTTCAGGGGAGGGAAACAGATACGCAGTATTTT.

The chain is built from TRBV4-3 and TRBJ1-6; unclear D gene. Germline CDR1 reads LGHNA; CDR2 reads YSLEER. This CDR3 region has 14 residues. V lost 5 bases and J lost 6, with 11 bases in between. CDR3 loop: CASSSGGFNSPLHF. The CDR3, as DNA: TGCGCCAGCAGCTCGGGAGGGTTTAATTCACCCCTCCACTTT.

This sequence joins TRBV7-9 and TRBJ1-1, with 9 bases matching TRBD1. V trimming: 5 bases; J trimming: 4 bases; junction bases outside the gene matches: 17. Germline CDR1 and CDR2: SEHNR and FQNEAQ (reference sequence). CDR3 size: 18 residues. In DNA, the CDR3 is TGTGCCAGCAGCATTTGGCTTACAGGGGGCGGTAGAGCCACTGAAGCTTTCTTT. Protein sequence: CASSIWLTGGGRATEAFF.

This clone was recorded a few times. Different DNA sequences within this sample yield the same CDR3. The chain couples TRBV7-2 to TRBJ2-3; D gene unclear. V was clipped by 2 bases and J by 2 bases, with 5 bases between them. The CDR3 totals 13 residues. Germline V gives CDR1 SGHTA, CDR2 FQGNSA. The CDR3 DNA reads as TGTGCCAGCAGCTTATCCTACACAGATACGCAGTATTTT. It is translated as CASSLSYTDTQYF. Variable domain in full (rest from reference TRBV7-2 and TRBJ2-3): GAGVSQSPSNKVTEKGKDVELRCDPISGHTALYWYRQSLGQGLEFLIYFQGNSAPDKSGLPSDRFSAERTGGSVSTLTIQRTQQEDSAVYLCASSLSYTDTQYFGPGTRLTVL.

The chain is built from TRBV2 and TRBJ1-2, with 9 bases lining up with TRBD1. The CDR3 consists of 14 residues. J gave up 7 bases and V 6 bases, and 9 bases lay outside the gene matches. CDR1 is SNHLY, CDR2 FYNNEI, per germline. The CDR3 sequence: CASSFKQGAIGYTF. CDR3 bases: TGTGCCAGCAGCTTCAAACAGGGGGCGATTGGCTACACCTTC.

This clone was recorded only once. One base away lies a much larger clone, so this may be a sequencing read error. This chain connects TRBV18 to TRBJ2-1, with a tentative D call TRBD1 (6 bases). CDR3 length: 18 amino acids. Germline CDR1 reads KGHSH; CDR2 reads LQKENI. CDR3 sequence: CASSPAATYRVSYNEQLF. CDR3 DNA sequence: TGTGCCAGCTCACCAGCGGCCACATACAGGGTTTCCTACAATGAGCAGCTCTTC.

This clone appeared a few times. V and J are TRBV5-1 and TRBJ1-3; D unresolved. CDR1 SGHRS and CDR2 YFSETQ come from the germline V gene. V gave up 4 bases and J gave up 0 bases, with 8 bases separating them. The CDR3 contains 14 residues. This CDR3 is CASSPDYSGNTIYF. CDR3 DNA: TGCGCCAGCAGCCCGGACTACTCTGGAAACACCATATATTTT.

V is TRBV18 and J is TRBJ2-1; 10 nucleotides agree with TRBD2. Unmatched junction bases numbered 16, after V lost 3 bases and J lost 5 bases. The CDR3 runs 19 residues. Germline V gene sequence: CDR1 KGHSH, CDR2 LQKENI. The CDR3 DNA is TGTGCCAGCTCACCTGTCTTTACCCCCGGGACTAGCGTAAACAATGAGCAGTTCTTC. It yields the protein CASSPVFTPGTSVNNEQFF. The complete variable domain, with remaining parts taken from reference TRBV18 and TRBJ2-1, reads NAGVMQNPRHLVRRRGQEARLRCSPMKGHSHVYWYRQLPEEGLKFMVYLQKENIIDESGMPKERFSAEFPKEGPSILRIQQVVRGDSAAYFCASSPVFTPGTSVNNEQFFGPGTRLTVL.

The chain couples TRBV4-2 to TRBJ1-2, with TRBD1 as a possible D gene (6 bases). The CDR3 has 14 residues. V lost 0 bases, J lost 8 bases, and 13 bases lay in between. Germline V gives CDR1 LGHNA, CDR2 YNFKEQ. The CDR3 coding sequence is TGTGCCAGCAGCCAAGATTTAACAGGGTGGGGCTACACCTTC. This translates into CASSQDLTGWGYTF.

This chain links TRBV14 with TRBJ2-3; no clear D gene. Germline V gives CDR1 SGHDN, CDR2 FVKESK. Trimming shortened V by 1 base and J by 0 bases, and 8 bases separated the two germline ends. The CDR3 has 15 residues. CDR3 DNA sequence: TGTGCCAGCAGCCAAGGGGCCCAGAGCACAGATACGCAGTATTTT. This translates into CASSQGAQSTDTQYF.

The chain joins TRBV15 to TRBJ1-4; a weak D match, TRBD1 (5 bases). Germline lookup yields CDR1 LNHNV and CDR2 YYDKDF (reference sequence). V lost 0 bases, J lost 8 bases, and 13 bases lay in between. The CDR3 sequence is 15 residues long. CDR3 nucleotides: TGTGCCACCAGCAGAGATATCAGGGTTGGGGAAAAACTGTTTTTT. Protein product: CATSRDIRVGEKLFF.

In regard to this clone: One base away lies a much larger clone, so this may be a sequencing read error. The rearrangement uses TRBV6-5 and TRBJ1-2; D call uncertain. Trimming left V 2 bases short and J 2 bases short, with 3 bases between. CDR3 length: 12 amino acids. CDR1 is MNHEY and CDR2 is SVGAGI in the germline V gene. CDR3 protein: CASSYQNYGYTF. The DNA of the CDR3 is TGTGCCAGCAGTTACCAGAACTATGGCTACACCTTC.